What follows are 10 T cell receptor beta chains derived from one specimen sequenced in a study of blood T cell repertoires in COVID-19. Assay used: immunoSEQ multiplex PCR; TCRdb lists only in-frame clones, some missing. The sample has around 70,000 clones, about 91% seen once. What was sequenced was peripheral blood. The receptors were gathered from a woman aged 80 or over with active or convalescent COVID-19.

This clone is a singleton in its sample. For the CDR3, the DNA is TGTGCCAGCAGCCCTGGGACTAGATCCTACGAGCAGTACTTC. Its protein is CASSPGTRSYEQYF. V gene TRBV7-9 combines with J gene TRBJ2-7, with 8 bases fitting TRBD2. The germline CDR1 and CDR2 sequences are SEHNR and FQNEAQ (reference sequence). The CDR3 sequence is 14 residues long. The J segment lost 1 base and the V segment lost 5 bases, leaving 4 bases of the junction unmatched.

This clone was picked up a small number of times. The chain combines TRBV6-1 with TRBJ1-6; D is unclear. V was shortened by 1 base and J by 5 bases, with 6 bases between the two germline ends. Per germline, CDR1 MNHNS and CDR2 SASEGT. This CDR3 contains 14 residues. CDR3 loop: CASSEGRNNSPLHF. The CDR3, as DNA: TGTGCCAGCAGTGAAGGGAGGAATAATTCACCCCTCCACTTT.

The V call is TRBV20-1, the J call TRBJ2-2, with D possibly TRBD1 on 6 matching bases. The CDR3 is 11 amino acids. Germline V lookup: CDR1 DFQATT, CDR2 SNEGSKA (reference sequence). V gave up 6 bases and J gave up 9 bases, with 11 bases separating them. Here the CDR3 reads CSATRGWELFF. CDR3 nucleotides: TGCAGTGCCACAAGGGGGTGGGAGCTGTTTTTT.

CDR3 residues: CASSLAGTGDTEAFF. DNA for the CDR3: TGCGCCAGCAGCTTGGCCGGGACGGGGGACACTGAAGCTTTCTTT. The chain is built from TRBV5-1 and TRBJ1-1; D is possibly TRBD1 (5 bases). Germline CDR1 reads SGHRS; CDR2 reads YFSETQ. V lost 0 bases and J 3 bases, leaving 12 bases between the germline ends. This CDR3 has 15 amino acids.

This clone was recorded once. The CDR3 region has the DNA TGTGCCAGCACCTTTACAGGGGGTTCTGGAAACACCATATATTTT. Protein product: CASTFTGGSGNTIYF. The chain recombines TRBV6-5 with TRBJ1-3; TRBD1 matches at 8 bases. The CDR3 is made up of 15 amino acids. Losses at the gene ends were 7 bases for V and 1 base for J; bases not matched to a gene: 6. CDR1 is MNHEY, CDR2 SVGAGI, per germline.

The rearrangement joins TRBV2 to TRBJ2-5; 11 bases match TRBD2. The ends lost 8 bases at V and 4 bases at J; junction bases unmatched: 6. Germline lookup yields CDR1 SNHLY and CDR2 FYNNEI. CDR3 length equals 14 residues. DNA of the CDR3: TGTGCCAGCGGAGTAGCGGGGGGGGGAGAGACCCAGTACTTC. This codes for CASGVAGGGETQYF.

The CDR3 DNA reads TGCGCCAGCAGCTTGGGGGGCCAGAATCAGCCCCAGCATTTT. It yields the protein CASSLGGQNQPQHF. The rearrangement uses TRBV5-1 and TRBJ1-5, with TRBD1 as a possible D gene (5 bases). V was shortened by 0 bases and J by 4 bases, with 8 bases between the two germline ends. CDR3 length: 14 residues. Germline CDR1 reads SGHRS; CDR2 reads YFSETQ.

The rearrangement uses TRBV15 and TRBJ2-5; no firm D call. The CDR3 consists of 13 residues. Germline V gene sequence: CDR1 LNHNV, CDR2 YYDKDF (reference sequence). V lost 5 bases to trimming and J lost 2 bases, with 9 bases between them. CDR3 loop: CATSQGGQETQYF. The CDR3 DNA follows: TGTGCCACCAGCCAAGGCGGACAAGAGACCCAGTACTTC.

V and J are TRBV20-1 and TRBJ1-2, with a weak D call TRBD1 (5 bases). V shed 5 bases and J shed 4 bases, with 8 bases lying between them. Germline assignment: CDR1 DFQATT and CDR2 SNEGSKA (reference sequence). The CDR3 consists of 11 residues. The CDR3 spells CSAGGGYGYTF. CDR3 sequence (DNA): TGCAGTGCTGGGGGGGGCTATGGCTACACCTTC.

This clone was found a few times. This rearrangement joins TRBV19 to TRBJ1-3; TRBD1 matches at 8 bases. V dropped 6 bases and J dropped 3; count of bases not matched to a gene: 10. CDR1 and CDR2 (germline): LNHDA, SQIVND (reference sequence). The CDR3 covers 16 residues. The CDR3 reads CASSEPGQGSGNTIYF. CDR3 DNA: TGTGCCAGTAGCGAACCTGGACAGGGAAGTGGAAACACCATATATTTT.